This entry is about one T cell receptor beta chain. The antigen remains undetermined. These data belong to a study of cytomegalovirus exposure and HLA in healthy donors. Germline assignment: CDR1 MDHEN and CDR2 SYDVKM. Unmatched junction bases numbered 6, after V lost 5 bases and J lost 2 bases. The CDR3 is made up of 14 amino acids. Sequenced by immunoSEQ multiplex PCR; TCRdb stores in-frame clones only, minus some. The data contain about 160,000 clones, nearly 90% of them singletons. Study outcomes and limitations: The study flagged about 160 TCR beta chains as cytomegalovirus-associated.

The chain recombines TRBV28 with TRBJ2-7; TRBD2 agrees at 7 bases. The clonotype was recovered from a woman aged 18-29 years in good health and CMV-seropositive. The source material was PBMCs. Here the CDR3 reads CASSRGGSAYEQYF. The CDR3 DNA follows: TGTGCCAGCAGTCGTGGCGGGAGTGCCTACGAGCAGTACTTC.